This T cell receptor (beta chain) is from a study of technical replicates of blood from four donors. CDR1 and CDR2 (germline): SGHVS, FQNEAQ. Trimming stripped 5 bases from V and 6 bases from J, with 14 bases between. This CDR3 is built from 13 residues. Data came from immunoSEQ multiplex PCR; TCRdb stores just in-frame clones and leaves some out. This table has about 70,000 clones, approximately 96% appearing once. The genes are TRBV7-8 and TRBJ2-7; D possibly corresponds to TRBD2 (5 bases). Specimen: T cells isolated from PBMCs. This TCR came from a human donor in good health. The CDR3 reads CASSPGLNIEQYF. Written as DNA, the CDR3 is TGTGCCAGCAGCCCCGGACTCAACATCGAGCAGTACTTC.